The 31 T cell receptor beta chains in this list originate from one sample, sequenced in a study of blood T cell repertoires in COVID-19. Produced via immunoSEQ multiplex PCR; TCRdb's table is partial and in-frame only. The table includes more than 150,000 clones, around four fifths detected once. The sequencing sample was made of PBMCs or T cells enriched from blood (not recorded which). All receptors come from a man in his forties who had recovered from COVID-19.

The V call is TRBV4-3, the J call TRBJ2-2; 7 nucleotides align to TRBD2. The CDR3 contains 16 residues. Germline assignment: CDR1 LGHNA and CDR2 YSLEER. The V gene end was trimmed by 0 bases and the J gene end by 5 bases; junction bases not matched to a gene: 6. In DNA form, the CDR3 reads TGCGCCAGCAGCCAAGATACGGCTAGCGGTACCGGGGAGCTGTTTTTT. Protein sequence: CASSQDTASGTGELFF.

This rearrangement joins TRBV6-5 to TRBJ2-7; 8 positions match TRBD1. The germline gives CDR1 MNHEY, CDR2 SVGAGI. The trim removed 7 bases at V and 9 bases at J, leaving 8 bases unmatched. The CDR3 has 12 residues. The CDR3 reads CASTGQGRRQYF. CDR3 coding DNA: TGTGCCAGCACTGGACAGGGAAGGAGGCAGTACTTC.

The count of this clone is one. The chain is built from TRBV18 and TRBJ1-3; D is undetermined. CDR1 KGHSH and CDR2 LQKENI come from the germline V gene. The CDR3 totals 17 residues. Trimming removed 8 bases from V and 1 base from J, with 21 bases in between. This CDR3 is CASAVGREGNSGNTIYF. CDR3 in DNA: TGTGCCAGCGCCGTTGGGAGGGAAGGAAATTCTGGAAACACCATATATTTT.

This CDR3 reads CATSRDPQMNTEAFF. CDR3 nucleotide sequence: TGTGCCACCAGCAGAGATCCCCAGATGAACACTGAAGCTTTCTTT. The chain employs TRBV15 and TRBJ1-1, with D hard to call. The CDR3 runs 15 residues. Trimming stripped 0 bases from V and 0 bases from J, with 8 bases between. Per germline, CDR1 LNHNV and CDR2 YYDKDF (reference sequence).

The gene calls are TRBV4-2 and TRBJ1-2; the D gene is possibly TRBD1 (6 bases). The V end lost 1 base, the J end lost 3 bases, and 15 bases lay between the germline ends. From germline, CDR1 is LGHNA and CDR2 YNFKEQ. The CDR3 has 16 residues. The CDR3 reads CASSQGKNRGYYGYTF. DNA for the CDR3: TGTGCCAGCAGCCAAGGAAAGAATAGGGGGTACTATGGCTACACCTTC.

The gene calls are TRBV7-2 and TRBJ1-6, with D tentatively TRBD1 (6 bases). Trimming left V 5 bases short and J 5 bases short, with 16 bases between. Germline V gene data show CDR1 as SGHTA and CDR2 as FQGNSA. This CDR3 contains 16 residues. The CDR3 sequence is CASSPYWGQNNSPLHF. CDR3 sequence (DNA): TGTGCCAGCAGCCCCTATTGGGGGCAAAATAATTCACCCCTCCACTTT.

The table lists this clone with a few counts. This chain connects TRBV19 to TRBJ1-1; TRBD1 agrees at 9 bases. Germline CDR1 is LNHDA and CDR2 is SQIVND (reference sequence). Losses at the gene ends were 5 bases for V and 1 base for J; bases not matched to a gene: 2. CDR3 size: 14 residues. Written as DNA, the CDR3 is TGTGCCAGTAGTTGGGGACAGGGGAACACTGAAGCTTTCTTT. Protein: CASSWGQGNTEAFF.

The V call is TRBV5-1, the J call TRBJ1-4; a weak D match, TRBD1 (6 bases). Germline V gene data show CDR1 as SGHRS and CDR2 as YFSETQ. The CDR3 totals 14 residues. V lost 4 bases and J lost 6, with 13 bases in between. The CDR3 here is CASSRGNLDEKLFF. CDR3 nucleotide sequence: TGCGCCAGCAGCAGGGGGAATTTGGATGAAAAACTGTTTTTT.

This sequence joins TRBV27 and TRBJ2-2, with 9 positions matching TRBD1. The CDR3 extends over 16 amino acids. CDR1 MNHEY and CDR2 SMNVEV come from the germline V gene (reference sequence). Losses at the gene ends were 4 bases for V and 5 bases for J; bases not matched to a gene: 8. CDR3 sequence reads: CASSSSPGQGTGELFF. DNA for the CDR3: TGTGCCAGCAGTTCCTCCCCGGGACAGGGAACCGGGGAGCTGTTTTTT.

A word on this clone: The same CDR3 can be traced to other DNA sequences in this sample. The V call is TRBV5-4, the J call TRBJ1-2, with a possible D match to TRBD1 (6 bases). The CDR3 spans 13 residues. Germline V gives CDR1 SGHNT, CDR2 YYREEE (reference sequence). Trimming cost V 4 bases and J 1 base, with 8 bases left between them. In nucleotides, the CDR3 is TGTGCCAGCAGCCCGGACAGTAACTATGGCTACACCTTC. Protein product: CASSPDSNYGYTF.

The chain links TRBV6-5 to TRBJ2-7, with TRBD1 identical over 8 bases. Germline V CDR1 and CDR2: MNHEY, SVGAGI. The CDR3 sequence is 12 residues long. After removal of 8 bases from V and 2 bases from J, the junction contained 2 bases not matched to a gene. This CDR3 is CASSDRAYEQYF. CDR3 in DNA: TGTGCCAGCTCGGACAGGGCCTACGAGCAGTACTTC.

The gene calls are TRBV9 and TRBJ1-2, with TRBD1 matching 9 bases. The ends lost 4 bases at V and 6 bases at J; junction bases unmatched: 19. This CDR3 contains 18 residues. The germline V gene has CDR1 SGDLS and CDR2 YYNGEE. CDR3 protein: CASSFAPGQGLAADGYTF. The CDR3 DNA is TGTGCCAGCAGCTTTGCACCGGGACAGGGACTTGCCGCTGATGGCTACACCTTC.

J is TRBJ1-5 and V is TRBV28; D possibly corresponds to TRBD1 (6 bases). Germline V gives CDR1 MDHEN, CDR2 SYDVKM. V lost 5 bases to trimming and J lost 2 bases, with 13 bases between them. This CDR3 spans 15 amino acids. This chain's CDR3 is CASSTPSGGNQPQHF. The CDR3, as DNA: TGTGCCAGCAGTACCCCTTCAGGGGGCAATCAGCCCCAGCATTTT.

J is TRBJ2-7 and V is TRBV28; 8 nucleotides align to TRBD1. This CDR3 has 14 amino acids. V lost 7 bases and J lost 7; bases outside the gene matches: 12. Germline CDR1 and CDR2: MDHEN and SYDVKM. The CDR3 sequence: CASKVMTGAGEQYF. CDR3 nucleotides: TGTGCCAGCAAGGTCATGACAGGGGCCGGTGAGCAGTACTTC.

This clone was picked up a small number of times. The chain links TRBV12-3 or TRBV12-4 to TRBJ1-1; D unresolved. This CDR3 region has 11 residues. Trimming shortened V by 5 bases and J by 11 bases, and 12 bases separated the two germline ends. This CDR3 is CASSRTSTAFF. CDR3 DNA: TGTGCCAGCAGTCGAACCTCTACGGCTTTCTTT.

In its sample, this clone was seen a few times. This chain connects TRBV6-2 or TRBV6-3 to TRBJ2-1, with 11 bases that match TRBD2. Germline trimming cut 0 bases from V and 4 bases from J; bases unmatched to any gene: 5. Per germline, CDR1 MNHEY and CDR2 SVGEGT. The CDR3 totals 17 residues. CDR3 residues: CASSYSITSGSYNEQFF. The CDR3, as DNA: TGTGCCAGCAGTTACTCGATCACTAGCGGGAGTTACAATGAGCAGTTCTTC.

V is TRBV19 and J is TRBJ1-1; TRBD1 might be the D (5 bases). The CDR3 has 16 residues. The V end lost 2 bases, the J end lost 3 bases, and 16 bases lay between the germline ends. CDR1 and CDR2 from the germline V gene are LNHDA and SQIVND (reference sequence). The CDR3 DNA sequence: TGTGCCAGTAGTATATTAGATGGTAGCAGGGACACTGAAGCTTTCTTT. It encodes CASSILDGSRDTEAFF.

J is TRBJ2-7 and V is TRBV27; TRBD2 matches at 8 bases. This CDR3 is 15 amino acids long. With V trimmed by 0 bases and J by 0 bases, 1 base remained unmatched. Germline loops: CDR1 MNHEY, CDR2 SMNVEV (reference sequence). The DNA for the CDR3 is TGTGCCAGCAGTTTATCTCTAGCGGGCTCCTACGAGCAGTACTTC. Amino acid sequence: CASSLSLAGSYEQYF.

The chain links TRBV6-5 to TRBJ1-2, with 9 nucleotides matching TRBD1. CDR3 length equals 15 residues. The germline V gene has CDR1 MNHEY and CDR2 SVGAGI. The J segment lost 4 bases and the V segment lost 2 bases, leaving 5 bases of the junction unmatched. CDR3 region: CASSYLQGAGYGYTF. CDR3 DNA: TGTGCCAGCAGTTACCTACAGGGGGCAGGCTATGGCTACACCTTC.

The chain joins TRBV4-3 to TRBJ2-3; 8 bases agree with TRBD2. The CDR3 is 15 amino acids. J gave up 6 bases and V 0 bases, and 5 bases lay outside the gene matches. Per the germline V gene, CDR1 is LGHNA and CDR2 is YSLEER. This CDR3 reads CASSQESPGGDTQYF. The CDR3 coding sequence is TGCGCCAGCAGCCAAGAATCTCCGGGGGGGGATACGCAGTATTTT.

This rearrangement joins TRBV20-1 to TRBJ1-4, with D hard to call. The CDR3 sequence is 15 residues long. Germline loops: CDR1 DFQATT, CDR2 SNEGSKA (reference sequence). The V gene lost 3 bases and the J gene lost 4 bases, with 15 bases spanning the gap. CDR3 DNA: TGCAGTGCTAGTCCTTTAGCTGGCTTTAATGAAAAACTGTTTTTT. This sequence encodes CSASPLAGFNEKLFF.

The J gene is TRBJ1-5, the V gene TRBV2, with unresolved D. CDR1 SNHLY and CDR2 FYNNEI come from the germline V gene. V was cut by 8 bases and J by 6 bases, with 11 bases left in between. This CDR3 has 12 amino acids. DNA of the CDR3: TGTGCCAGCTCTCTCGCTATTCAGCCCCAGCATTTT. Protein product: CASSLAIQPQHF.

The chain has TRBV4-3 and TRBJ1-5, with TRBD1 as a possible D gene (6 bases). This CDR3 is built from 17 residues. The V end was cut by 1 base, the J end by 2 bases, with 15 bases between. From germline, CDR1 is LGHNA and CDR2 YSLEER. The CDR3 sequence: CASSQAPTGAGNQPQHF. The CDR3 nucleotides are TGCGCCAGCAGCCAAGCCCCGACAGGAGCTGGCAATCAGCCCCAGCATTTT.

This chain links TRBV7-9 with TRBJ1-6; no firm D call. The germline CDR1 and CDR2 sequences are SEHNR and FQNEAQ (reference sequence). The germline V and J ends were trimmed by 4 bases and 6 bases, with 13 bases remaining between them. CDR3 length equals 15 residues. The CDR3 DNA reads as TGTGCCAGCAGCTACACCGGACTGAGTAATTCACCCCTCCACTTT. Translated, it gives CASSYTGLSNSPLHF.

There are a few counts of this clone. This chain joins TRBV11-3 and TRBJ1-5, with D possibly matching TRBD1 (5 bases). The ends were cut back, 11 bases at V and 3 bases at J, with 17 bases in the middle. Germline loops: CDR1 SGHNT, CDR2 YENEEA. The CDR3 contains 14 residues. CDR3 in DNA: TGTGCCGGAGGGGAACAGGTGAACAATCAGCCCCAGCATTTT. This gives the protein CAGGEQVNNQPQHF.

This clone was observed a handful of times. This sequence joins TRBV4-2 and TRBJ2-2; D unclear. The CDR3 length is 14 residues. The ends were cut back, 0 bases at V and 5 bases at J, with 7 bases in the middle. Germline V lookup: CDR1 LGHNA, CDR2 YNFKEQ. DNA for the CDR3: TGTGCCAGCAGCCAAGAATCCGTTACCGGGGAGCTGTTTTTT. It yields the protein CASSQESVTGELFF.

The rearrangement joins TRBV7-2 to TRBJ1-1; 9 bases map to TRBD1. V lost 1 base, J lost 7 bases, and 1 base stayed unmatched. There are 13 residues in the CDR3. Germline CDR1 SGHTA, CDR2 FQGNSA. The CDR3 nucleotides read TGTGCCAGCAGCTTAGGACAGGGGGGTGAAGCTTTCTTT. It translates to CASSLGQGGEAFF.

V gene TRBV7-9 combines with J gene TRBJ1-2; a possible D gene is TRBD1 (5 bases). Germline lookup yields CDR1 SEHNR and CDR2 FQNEAQ (reference sequence). The CDR3 is 16 residues long. V lost 1 base and J 2 bases, leaving 14 bases between the germline ends. CDR3 protein: CASSLDSIDRNYGYTF. The CDR3 coding sequence is TGTGCCAGCAGCTTAGATAGTATAGACAGAAACTATGGCTACACCTTC.

This rearrangement joins TRBV3-1 (or the pseudogene TRBV3-2) to TRBJ2-4; maybe TRBD1 (5 bases). V was trimmed by 1 base and J by 6 bases, leaving 7 bases between them. The germline gives CDR1 LGHDT, CDR2 YNNKEL (reference sequence). CDR3 length: 13 amino acids. The CDR3 loop reads CASSQGQLNIQYF. CDR3 bases: TGTGCCAGCAGCCAAGGACAGCTAAACATTCAGTACTTC.

This rearrangement joins TRBV19 to TRBJ1-4, with a weak D call TRBD1 (6 bases). Germline CDR1 and CDR2: LNHDA and SQIVND (reference sequence). This CDR3 is built from 19 residues. V lost 2 bases and J 0 bases, leaving 19 bases between the germline ends. This CDR3 reads CASSISNTRQVATNEKLFF. CDR3 DNA sequence: TGTGCCAGTAGTATATCGAATACAAGACAGGTTGCAACTAATGAAAAACTGTTTTTT.

The chain has TRBV5-4 and TRBJ1-2; D call uncertain. The CDR3 totals 16 residues. CDR1 is SGHNT, CDR2 YYREEE, per germline (reference sequence). V was cut by 0 bases and J by 1 base, with 13 bases left in between. DNA for the CDR3: TGTGCCAGCAGCTTGGATTCTTTTACTCGTAACTATGGCTACACCTTC. It is translated as CASSLDSFTRNYGYTF.